In this sample, the clone carrying this TCR beta chain turned up many times. The sample comes from a study of control samples from healthy donors and cancer patients. The CDR3 runs to 15 residues. The junction had 4 bases not matched to a gene; V was cut back by 4 bases and J by 1 base. Looked up from germline, CDR1 is LGHNA and CDR2 is YNFKEQ. TCRdb keeps only in-frame clones here, not all; method: immunoSEQ multiplex PCR. The sample contains 98,000 or so clones, almost 85% of which appear only once. The receptor was isolated from a man between 18 and 35 years old in good health. The sequenced sample consisted of blood. V is TRBV4-2 and J is TRBJ1-1; 9 nucleotides line up with TRBD1. CDR3 sequence (DNA): TGTGCCAGCAGCCCGGGACAGGGCCCGAACACTGAAGCTTTCTTT. Protein: CASSPGQGPNTEAFF.